The next 25 T cell receptor beta chains were all read from a single sample in a study of T cells in Graves' hyperthyroidism and ophthalmopathy. RNA transcripts gave rise to amplified TCR beta CDR3 regions. The primer set for the first-round RT-PCR of the TCR CDR3 was HTBI. TCRdb re-called the multiplex PCR reads with MiXCR, one entry per CDR3 protein. The repertoire consists of about 720,000 distinct CDR3 sequences, with 15% to 20% occurring once and the leading ten covering around 17%. Sequenced: blood. Source of these receptors: a woman in her forties or fifties with Graves' hyperthyroidism that later progressed to Graves' ophthalmopathy.

Many counts were recorded for this clonotype. The V call is TRBV18, the J call TRBJ2-2, with D unclear. Germline V gene sequence: CDR1 KGHSH, CDR2 LQKENI. Trimming pared 3 bases from V and 1 base from J, leaving 12 bases between. CDR3 length: 16 amino acids. The CDR3 nucleotides read TGTGCCAGCTCACCGCGTACAGATCGGAACACCGGGGAGCTGTTTTTT. Translated: CASSPRTDRNTGELFF.

This clonotype was detected a few times. The rearrangement links TRBV6-1 to TRBJ2-3; tentatively, D is TRBD2 (6 bases). Between the trimmed V and J ends, which lost 6 bases and 4 bases, there was a span of 14 bases. This CDR3 region has 14 residues. In germline, CDR1 is MNHNS, CDR2 SASEGT. CDR3: CASRWTTEPDTQYF. CDR3 sequence (DNA): TGTGCCAGCAGATGGACTACAGAGCCAGATACGCAGTATTTT.

The chain employs TRBV20-1 and TRBJ2-1; tentative D call: TRBD1 (5 bases). This CDR3 spans 12 amino acids. V shed 5 bases and J shed 8 bases, with 13 bases lying between them. The germline CDR1 and CDR2 sequences are DFQATT and SNEGSKA (reference sequence). The CDR3 nucleotides read TGCAGTGCTTCGCAGGGTGGGTATGAGCAGTTCTTC. This sequence encodes CSASQGGYEQFF.

Ten or more counts support this clonotype. The chain recombines TRBV29-1 with TRBJ1-1; D gene uncertain. The CDR3 is made up of 13 amino acids. From germline, CDR1 is SQVTM and CDR2 ANQGSEA. Between the trimmed V and J ends, which lost 7 bases and 4 bases, there was a span of 16 bases. The CDR3 protein is CSAALSWGTEAFF. DNA for the CDR3: TGCAGCGCCGCTCTCTCTTGGGGCACTGAAGCTTTCTTT.

This chain joins TRBV12-3 or TRBV12-4 and TRBJ1-4; D uncertain. The V and J ends lost 3 bases and 3 bases respectively, with 11 bases between them. The CDR3 extends over 15 amino acids. For the CDR3, the DNA is TGTGCCAGCAGTTTCTTAGGACTGTCTAATGAAAAACTGTTTTTT. Protein product: CASSFLGLSNEKLFF.

CDR3 sequence reads: CASSPYRPTNYGYTF. Written as DNA, the CDR3 is TGTGCCAGCTCACCGTACAGACCTACTAACTATGGCTACACCTTC. The V and J genes are TRBV18 and TRBJ1-2; D unclear. From germline, CDR1 is KGHSH and CDR2 LQKENI. V was clipped by 3 bases and J by 0 bases, with 11 bases between them. This CDR3 comprises 15 residues. Together with reference TRBV18 and TRBJ1-2, the CDR3 gives the full variable domain: NAGVMQNPRHLVRRRGQEARLRCSPMKGHSHVYWYRQLPEEGLKFMVYLQKENIIDESGMPKERFSAEFPKEGPSILRIQQVVRGDSAAYFCASSPYRPTNYGYTFGSGTRLTVV.

This clonotype was counted at least ten times. The rearrangement uses TRBV3-1 and TRBJ2-3, with TRBD1 matching 10 bases. Losses at the gene ends were 1 base for V and 2 bases for J; bases not matched to a gene: 9. CDR3 length: 18 amino acids. Germline V gene lookup returns CDR1 LGHDT and CDR2 YNNKEL (reference sequence). The chain's CDR3 is CASSQGQGALLFTDTQYF. The CDR3 DNA is TGTGCCAGCAGCCAAGGACAGGGGGCCCTACTATTCACAGATACGCAGTATTTT.

This sequence joins TRBV5-1 and TRBJ2-2; no definite D call. Germline-derived CDR1 and CDR2 are SGHRS and YFSETQ. CDR3 length: 15 residues. Trimming cost V 0 bases and J 0 bases, with 6 bases left between them. CDR3 amino acids: CASSLVPSNTGELFF. For the CDR3, the DNA is TGCGCCAGCAGCTTGGTTCCGTCGAACACCGGGGAGCTGTTTTTT.

This sequence joins TRBV20-1 and TRBJ2-7; no definite D call. V shed 0 bases and J shed 7 bases, with 16 bases lying between them. Germline V gene data show CDR1 as DFQATT and CDR2 as SNEGSKA (reference sequence). The CDR3 has 14 residues. The CDR3 reads CSARDRSAGWEQYF. CDR3 coding DNA: TGCAGTGCTAGAGATCGGTCCGCCGGGTGGGAGCAGTACTTC.

This clonotype was picked up a small number of times. A read error is possible here, since a much larger clone lies one base away. The chain is built from TRBV11-2 and TRBJ2-1; no reliable D call. This CDR3 has 12 residues. Germline CDR1 and CDR2: SGHAT and FQNNGV. In DNA, the CDR3 is TGTGCCAGCAGCTCCCCAGACAATGGGCAGTTCTTC. It yields the protein CASSSPDNGQFF.

This clonotype was observed at least ten times. J is TRBJ2-1 and V is TRBV5-5; tentatively, D is TRBD1 or TRBD2 (5 bases each). Germline CDR1 and CDR2: SGHKS and YYEKEE (reference sequence). V was pared by 0 bases and J by 0 bases, with 10 bases between. The CDR3 is made up of 16 amino acids. The CDR3 nucleotides read TGTGCCAGCAGCTTGGTAGGGACGGTCTCCTACAATGAGCAGTTCTTC. It codes for CASSLVGTVSYNEQFF. The full variable domain, with the rest looked up from reference TRBV5-5 and TRBJ2-1, is DAGVTQSPTHLIKTRGQQVTLRCSPISGHKSVSWYQQVLGQGPQFIFQYYEKEERGRGNFPDRFSARQFPNYSSELNVNALLLGDSALYLCASSLVGTVSYNEQFFGPGTRLTVL.

The chain combines TRBV6-2 or TRBV6-3 with TRBJ2-5; 8 positions match TRBD1. CDR1 is MNHEY, CDR2 SVGEGT, per germline. Trimming at V came to 6 bases and at J to 5 bases, leaving 17 bases not matched to a gene. The CDR3 loop spans 17 amino acids. This CDR3 is CASRLRQGTRSRETQYF. The CDR3, as DNA: TGTGCCAGCAGGCTCCGACAGGGGACCAGAAGTCGGGAGACCCAGTACTTC.

There are many counts of this clonotype. The V and J genes are TRBV3-1 and TRBJ1-5, with D hard to call. Germline CDR1 is LGHDT and CDR2 is YNNKEL (reference sequence). Trimming took 0 bases from V and 0 from J, leaving 9 bases between them. This CDR3 spans 16 amino acids. CDR3 nucleotides: TGTGCCAGCAGCCAAGATCTGGCAAATAGCAATCAGCCCCAGCATTTT. As protein: CASSQDLANSNQPQHF.

This clonotype was seen many times. The J gene is TRBJ2-1, the V gene TRBV18, with D possibly being TRBD1 (7 bases). Per germline, CDR1 KGHSH and CDR2 LQKENI. The germline V and J ends were trimmed by 4 bases and 4 bases, with 17 bases remaining between them. This CDR3 is 16 amino acids long. The CDR3 DNA reads TGTGCCAGCTCACGGAGGCGGGACAGAGGTTACAATGAGCAGTTCTTC. It yields the protein CASSRRRDRGYNEQFF.

This clonotype was recorded once. V is TRBV5-1 and J is TRBJ2-3; 8 nucleotides agree with TRBD1. The germline gives CDR1 SGHRS, CDR2 YFSETQ. The CDR3 is made up of 16 amino acids. Trimming cost V 4 bases and J 0 bases; bases outside gene matches: 7. CDR3 amino acids: CASSTQTGVSTDTQYF. CDR3 in DNA: TGCGCCAGCAGCACCCAGACAGGGGTTAGCACAGATACGCAGTATTTT.

The chain is built from TRBV3-1 and TRBJ1-6; no clear D gene. Germline CDR1 reads LGHDT; CDR2 reads YNNKEL (reference sequence). This CDR3 is built from 14 residues. Trimming removed 4 bases from V and 13 bases from J, with 17 bases in between. The CDR3 loop is CASSRTKTSWPLHF. CDR3 coding DNA: TGTGCCAGCAGCCGCACGAAAACAAGCTGGCCCCTCCACTTT.

This sequence joins TRBV3-1 and TRBJ1-6; tentative D call: TRBD1 (6 bases). There are 15 residues in the CDR3. The germline CDR1 and CDR2 sequences are LGHDT and YNNKEL (reference sequence). V dropped 5 bases and J dropped 3 bases, with 11 bases sitting between them. CDR3 in DNA: TGTGCCAGCAGCTATGGACAGAACTATAATTCACCCCTCCACTTT. Its translation is CASSYGQNYNSPLHF.

The gene calls are TRBV7-6 and TRBJ2-5; D may be TRBD2 (6 bases). CDR3 length: 17 residues. The V and J ends lost 2 bases and 0 bases respectively, with 16 bases between them. CDR1 and CDR2 from the germline V gene are SGHVS and FNYEAQ. The CDR3, as DNA: TGTGCCAGCAGCTTACCCTCCTCGGGACTTGACCAAGAGACCCAGTACTTC. This gives the protein CASSLPSSGLDQETQYF. Complete variable domain (other parts from reference TRBV7-6 and TRBJ2-5): GAGVSQSPRYKVTKRGQDVALRCDPISGHVSLYWYRQALGQGPEFLTYFNYEAQQDKSGLPNDRFSAERPEGSISTLTIQRTEQRDSAMYRCASSLPSSGLDQETQYFGPGTRLLVL.

This clonotype was detected many times. The chain combines TRBV12-3 or TRBV12-4 with TRBJ2-1; D possibly corresponds to TRBD1 (6 bases). V shed 0 bases and J shed 5 bases, with 11 bases lying between them. This CDR3 comprises 15 residues. The CDR3 nucleotides read TGTGCCAGCAGTTTAGCTCAGGGGTGGCACAATGAGCAGTTCTTC. This sequence encodes CASSLAQGWHNEQFF.

This clonotype was seen at least ten times. This chain's CDR3 is CASRPSGTEAFF. CDR3 in DNA: TGTGCCAGCAGGCCTTCGGGCACTGAAGCTTTCTTT. The chain uses TRBV12-3 or TRBV12-4 and TRBJ1-1; D unclear. The V end was cut by 6 bases, the J end by 4 bases, with 9 bases between. CDR3 size: 12 residues.

Many counts were recorded for this clonotype. The J gene is TRBJ2-1, the V gene TRBV7-8; 10 bases line up with TRBD2. Germline V gene sequence: CDR1 SGHVS, CDR2 FQNEAQ. The CDR3 extends over 15 amino acids. Trimming took 6 bases from V and 5 from J; bases not matched to a gene: 7. This CDR3 reads CASSRTSGVHNEQFF. CDR3 in DNA: TGTGCCAGCAGTCGGACTAGCGGTGTACACAATGAGCAGTTCTTC.

This clonotype showed up many times. This chain links TRBV11-1 with TRBJ2-7; a weak D match, TRBD1 (6 bases). Germline CDR1 SGHAT, CDR2 FQDESV (reference sequence). V was cut by 5 bases and J by 0 bases, with 11 bases left in between. The CDR3 runs 14 residues. CDR3 sequence reads: CASSPRTVSYEQYF. The CDR3 DNA reads as TGTGCCAGCAGCCCCCGGACAGTCTCCTACGAGCAGTACTTC.

V and J are TRBV20-1 and TRBJ1-5; TRBD1 is a possible D gene (5 bases). The CDR3 loop spans 12 amino acids. V was shortened by 1 base and J by 7 bases, with 8 bases between the two germline ends. Per germline, CDR1 DFQATT and CDR2 SNEGSKA (reference sequence). The CDR3 region is CSARVGGQPQHF. CDR3 nucleotides: TGCAGTGCTAGAGTGGGGGGGCAGCCCCAGCATTTT.

This clonotype was seen a handful of times. This sequence joins TRBV7-8 and TRBJ1-4; D is perhaps TRBD1 (5 bases). The CDR3 is made up of 16 amino acids. The V gene lost 3 bases and the J gene lost 4 bases, with 15 bases spanning the gap. Germline V lookup: CDR1 SGHVS, CDR2 FQNEAQ. CDR3 nucleotides: TGTGCCAGCAGCTTCCCGGGGACCCTTTTTAATGAAAAACTGTTTTTT. Translated: CASSFPGTLFNEKLFF.

The table lists this clonotype with many counts. The DNA of the CDR3 is TGTGCCAGCAGCTTAGGTGGCGCGGGTTTCTACGAGCAGTACTTC. Translating it yields CASSLGGAGFYEQYF. The chain combines TRBV7-2 with TRBJ2-7; tentative D call: TRBD2 (5 bases). With 1 base removed from V and 3 bases from J, the gap between germline ends came to 13 bases. The CDR3 spans 15 residues. Germline CDR1 and CDR2: SGHTA and FQGNSA.